What follows are 30 T cell receptor beta chains derived from one specimen sequenced in a study of blood T cell repertoires in COVID-19. The repertoire was sequenced with immunoSEQ multiplex PCR; TCRdb's copy has only in-frame clones and lacks some. The data hold fewer than 400,000 clones, with around 83% observed a single time. The sequenced material came from peripheral blood. The receptors shown here come from a man between 25 and 39 years old with active or convalescent COVID-19.

This CDR3 is CASSFLPLAAFF. The CDR3 bases are TGTGCCAGCAGTTTCCTCCCTTTGGCAGCTTTCTTT. The rearrangement joins TRBV28 to TRBJ1-1; D is unresolved. Trimming removed 3 bases at V and 10 bases at J, with 12 bases between. The CDR3 spans 12 residues. Per germline, CDR1 MDHEN and CDR2 SYDVKM.

DNA of the CDR3: TGTGCCAGCTCACCTACAGACGCAACTAATGAAAAACTGTTTTTT. Protein: CASSPTDATNEKLFF. This chain links TRBV18 with TRBJ1-4; D unclear. Germline V gene lookup returns CDR1 KGHSH and CDR2 LQKENI. Trimming stripped 3 bases from V and 0 bases from J, with 8 bases between. This CDR3 comprises 15 residues.

Worth noting for this clone: Compared with germline, one end of the junction differs, possibly owing to a read error. The rearrangement uses TRBV27 and TRBJ1-5; D unresolved. The CDR3 length is 13 residues. CDR1 MNHEY and CDR2 SMNVEV come from the germline V gene (reference sequence). The chain's CDR3 is CASRLSHAQPQHF. CDR3 in DNA: TGTGCCAGCAGATTATCCCATGCGCAGCCCCAGCATTTT.

The chain has TRBV4-1 and TRBJ1-5; 8 bases map to TRBD1. With 0 bases clipped from V and 6 bases from J, the junction kept 16 bases outside the gene matches. Germline assignment: CDR1 MGHRA and CDR2 YSYEKL. This CDR3 spans 19 amino acids. The CDR3 DNA reads as TGCGCCAGCAGCCAAGATCCAGGGGCGGGGACAGGAGTAGCTCAGCCCCAGCATTTT. Translating it yields CASSQDPGAGTGVAQPQHF.

Here the CDR3 DNA reads TGTGCCAGCAGCCTAGCGGGAGGAACCGGGGAGCTGTTTTTT. Its translation is CASSLAGGTGELFF. The V call is TRBV6-2 or TRBV6-3, the J call TRBJ2-2; 11 bases match TRBD2. The CDR3 has 14 residues. CDR1 MNHEY and CDR2 SVGEGT come from the germline V gene. The J segment lost 5 bases and the V segment lost 6 bases, leaving 2 bases of the junction unmatched.

Turning to this clone: At the DNA level, this CDR3 is encoded by other sequences in the same sample as well. This chain connects TRBV28 to TRBJ1-2; D gene unclear. This CDR3 has 10 amino acids. The germline CDR1 and CDR2 sequences are MDHEN and SYDVKM. V lost 4 bases and J 8 bases, leaving 5 bases between the germline ends. CDR3 region: CASSSVGYTF. CDR3 coding DNA: TGTGCCAGCAGTTCTGTCGGCTACACCTTC.

The V gene is TRBV5-6, the J gene TRBJ2-3; D call uncertain. This CDR3 comprises 14 residues. Trimming removed 3 bases at V and 0 bases at J, with 8 bases between. Germline assignment: CDR1 SGHDT and CDR2 YYEEEE. The CDR3 region has the DNA TGTGCCAGCAGCTGGTGGGCGAGCACAGATACGCAGTATTTT. This codes for CASSWWASTDTQYF.

This chain links TRBV5-4 with TRBJ2-2; D unresolved. Germline V gene sequence: CDR1 SGHNT, CDR2 YYREEE (reference sequence). The CDR3 covers 15 residues. Trimming stripped 0 bases from V and 1 base from J, with 7 bases between. This chain's CDR3 is CASSLVTGNTGELFF. As DNA, the CDR3 is TGTGCCAGCAGCTTGGTTACGGGGAACACCGGGGAGCTGTTTTTT.

The gene calls are TRBV7-3 and TRBJ2-3, with a possible D match to TRBD2 (5 bases). The length of the CDR3 is 14 residues. Trimming left V 3 bases short and J 2 bases short, with 9 bases between. The V gene's germline CDR1 is SGHTA and CDR2 FQGTGA. CDR3 bases: TGTGCCAGCAGCTTTCCGGGATACACAGATACGCAGTATTTT. This encodes CASSFPGYTDTQYF. The full variable domain, its missing parts supplied by reference TRBV7-3 and TRBJ2-3, is GAGVSQTPSNKVTEKGKYVELRCDPISGHTALYWYRQSLGQGPEFLIYFQGTGAADDSGLPNDRFFAVRPEGSVSTLKIQRTERGDSAVYLCASSFPGYTDTQYFGPGTRLTVL.

The J gene is TRBJ2-7, the V gene TRBV9; possibly TRBD2 for D (6 bases). Germline CDR1 reads SGDLS; CDR2 reads YYNGEE. The V end was cut by 0 bases, the J end by 3 bases, with 10 bases between. This CDR3 has 14 residues. The DNA for the CDR3 is TGTGCCAGCAGCGTAGGCGTTAGCGGCTACGAGCAGTACTTC. Its translation: CASSVGVSGYEQYF.

The rearrangement links TRBV9 to TRBJ2-1, with TRBD2 as a possible D gene (6 bases). The CDR3 spans 15 residues. CDR1 and CDR2 from the germline V gene are SGDLS and YYNGEE. Trimming cost V 0 bases and J 2 bases, with 9 bases left between them. The chain's CDR3 is CASSVEQRAYNEQFF. Written as DNA, the CDR3 is TGTGCCAGCAGCGTAGAGCAGCGGGCCTACAATGAGCAGTTCTTC.

This rearrangement joins TRBV11-2 to TRBJ2-7, with TRBD1 identical over 8 bases. There are 15 residues in the CDR3. V shed 7 bases, J shed 0 bases, and the junction held 8 bases outside the gene matches. Germline V CDR1 and CDR2: SGHAT, FQNNGV. The CDR3 here is CASTQTGAFSYEQYF. The CDR3 DNA sequence: TGTGCCAGCACCCAGACAGGGGCGTTCTCCTACGAGCAGTACTTC.

This clone was recorded at least ten times. The rearrangement links TRBV7-9 to TRBJ1-2, with D unresolved. The CDR3 is made up of 14 amino acids. With 0 bases removed from V and 8 bases from J, the gap between germline ends came to 13 bases. CDR1 SEHNR and CDR2 FQNEAQ come from the germline V gene (reference sequence). The CDR3 DNA follows: TGTGCCAGCAGCTTAGCGCTGGCGGCGGAAGGCTACACCTTC. Its protein is CASSLALAAEGYTF.

This chain connects TRBV6-5 to TRBJ1-1, with 8 nucleotides matching TRBD1. The CDR3 runs 14 residues. Germline CDR1 is MNHEY and CDR2 is SVGAGI. Trimming removed 5 bases from V and 0 bases from J; junction bases left unmatched: 2. In DNA form, the CDR3 reads TGTGCCAGCAGTCCGGGACAGGTGAACACTGAAGCTTTCTTT. Its protein product is CASSPGQVNTEAFF.

The rearrangement links TRBV7-9 to TRBJ1-6; 10 bases map to TRBD1. Germline CDR1 reads SEHNR; CDR2 reads FQNEAQ (reference sequence). The CDR3 totals 15 residues. The V and J ends lost 6 bases and 9 bases, in that order; junction bases with no gene match: 8. DNA for the CDR3: TGTGCCAGCAGGCCCGGGACAGGGGAGTCTTCACCCCTCCACTTT. It yields the protein CASRPGTGESSPLHF.

V is TRBV30 and J is TRBJ2-7; 7 bases fit TRBD2. The V and J ends lost 0 bases and 0 bases, in that order; junction bases with no gene match: 2. Germline V gives CDR1 GTSNPN, CDR2 SVGIG (reference sequence). This CDR3 is 14 amino acids long. This CDR3 is CAWSVAGPSYEQYF. The CDR3 bases are TGTGCCTGGAGTGTAGCGGGACCCTCCTACGAGCAGTACTTC.

The chain joins TRBV29-1 to TRBJ1-1; D unresolved. V was trimmed by 3 bases and J by 4 bases, leaving 6 bases between them. The CDR3 extends over 11 amino acids. CDR1 and CDR2 (germline): SQVTM, ANQGSEA. In DNA, the CDR3 is TGCAGCGTTGAGTCCGGCACTGAAGCTTTCTTT. Translated, it gives CSVESGTEAFF.

The J gene is TRBJ2-7, the V gene TRBV3-1 (or the pseudogene TRBV3-2); a weak D match, TRBD2 (5 bases). Trimming left V 4 bases short and J 3 bases short, with 10 bases between. In germline, CDR1 is LGHDT, CDR2 YNNKEL (reference sequence). The CDR3 spans 13 residues. CDR3 DNA sequence: TGTGCCAGCAGCCCCGGAGGTGGCTACGAGCAGTACTTC. This gives the protein CASSPGGGYEQYF.

The chain recombines TRBV7-9 with TRBJ2-3; 9 nucleotides align to TRBD2. J lost 3 bases, V lost 4 bases, and 5 bases had no gene match. The CDR3 loop spans 15 amino acids. From germline, CDR1 is SEHNR and CDR2 FQNEAQ (reference sequence). CDR3 protein: CASSSRGGRTDTQYF. CDR3 nucleotides: TGTGCCAGCAGCTCGCGGGGGGGCCGGACAGATACGCAGTATTTT.

The chain employs TRBV4-3 and TRBJ1-1, with D unclear. The length of the CDR3 is 15 residues. Germline CDR1 reads LGHNA; CDR2 reads YSLEER. V lost 0 bases and J 5 bases, leaving 13 bases between the germline ends. The CDR3 region is CASSQDRGGSTEAFF. CDR3 nucleotide sequence: TGCGCCAGCAGCCAAGATCGGGGAGGGAGTACTGAAGCTTTCTTT.

This clone was detected a few times. The J gene is TRBJ1-3, the V gene TRBV10-2; D gene unclear. V lost 8 bases and J lost 0, with 23 bases in between. The CDR3 has 18 amino acids. Germline V gene lookup returns CDR1 WSHSY and CDR2 SAAADI. CDR3 loop: CASAWRGPSSSSGNTIYF. The CDR3 nucleotides are TGCGCCAGCGCCTGGAGAGGCCCATCTTCGAGCTCTGGAAACACCATATATTTT.

This clone was seen a single time. The chain is built from TRBV27 and TRBJ1-1; a possible D gene is TRBD1 (5 bases). The germline V and J ends were trimmed by 6 bases and 10 bases, with 21 bases remaining between them. CDR1 and CDR2 (germline): MNHEY, SMNVEV (reference sequence). This CDR3 has 14 amino acids. In DNA form, the CDR3 reads TGTGCCAGCAGCTTCCGGGCCACAAGCGGGGGAGCTTTCTTT. Translating gives CASSFRATSGGAFF.

The V gene is TRBV12-3 or TRBV12-4, the J gene TRBJ1-1; a weak D match, TRBD1 (5 bases). The germline V and J ends were trimmed by 5 bases and 3 bases, with 10 bases remaining between them. The CDR3 length is 13 residues. CDR3 sequence reads: CASSLDTHTEAFF. CDR3 coding DNA: TGTGCCAGCAGTCTGGACACTCACACTGAAGCTTTCTTT.

This sequence joins TRBV7-9 and TRBJ1-1; 10 nucleotides match TRBD1. CDR3 length: 12 amino acids. With V trimmed by 5 bases and J by 7 bases, 1 base remained unmatched. The V gene's germline CDR1 is SEHNR and CDR2 FQNEAQ (reference sequence). For the CDR3, the DNA is TGTGCCAGCAGCGACAGGGGGCTTGAAGCTTTCTTT. This encodes CASSDRGLEAFF.

The gene calls are TRBV2 and TRBJ2-7, with 14 bases lining up with TRBD2. Germline V CDR1 and CDR2: SNHLY, FYNNEI. After removal of 7 bases from V and 9 bases from J, the junction contained 11 bases not matched to a gene. The CDR3 length is 15 residues. Here the CDR3 reads CASNPGTSGGHRQYF. In DNA form, the CDR3 reads TGTGCCAGCAACCCCGGGACTAGCGGGGGTCATAGGCAGTACTTC.

This clone was seen once. This rearrangement joins TRBV19 to TRBJ1-3; TRBD1 aligns across 9 bases. With the DNA end fitting TRBJ2-2 better, the J assignment may be wrong. Germline values: CDR1 LNHDA, CDR2 SQIVND (reference sequence). The CDR3 runs to 18 residues. The CDR3 spells CASSTYPGQGGNTGELFF. CDR3 nucleotide sequence: TGTGCCAGTAGTACTTACCCGGGACAGGGTGGGAACACCGGGGAGCTGTTTTTT.

The chain links TRBV4-3 to TRBJ1-2; 7 bases are a match to TRBD1. Germline CDR1 LGHNA, CDR2 YSLEER. This CDR3 region has 15 residues. Germline trimming cut 5 bases from V and 4 bases from J; bases unmatched to any gene: 10. In DNA, the CDR3 is TGCGCCAGCAGCTCCTCGACAGGGATAATCTATGGCTACACCTTC. Protein sequence: CASSSSTGIIYGYTF.

This chain's CDR3 is CASSTPRGHEQYF. DNA of the CDR3: TGTGCCAGCAGTACCCCCAGGGGGCACGAGCAGTACTTC. This chain connects TRBV6-6 to TRBJ2-7; 8 bases map to TRBD1. Germline V gives CDR1 MNHNY, CDR2 SVGAGI (reference sequence). With 5 bases clipped from V and 5 bases from J, the junction kept 5 bases outside the gene matches. The CDR3 is made up of 13 amino acids.

This clone was observed a handful of times. The chain is built from TRBV28 and TRBJ1-6; TRBD1 is a possible D gene (5 bases). CDR1 and CDR2 (germline): MDHEN, SYDVKM. Trimming left V 3 bases short and J 10 bases short, with 16 bases between. The CDR3 sequence is 15 residues long. DNA for the CDR3: TGTGCCAGCAGTTTGGTCGGGGGGGTTTACTCACCCCTCCACTTT. Amino acid sequence: CASSLVGGVYSPLHF.

The table lists this clone with a count of one. The rearrangement uses TRBV6-5 and TRBJ2-7, with TRBD1 matching 7 bases. Germline CDR1 MNHEY, CDR2 SVGAGI. After removal of 0 bases from V and 3 bases from J, the junction contained 8 bases not matched to a gene. This CDR3 has 16 residues. The CDR3 bases are TGTGCCAGCAGTTACTCTTCTAACAGGGGTTACTACGAGCAGTACTTC. Amino acid sequence: CASSYSSNRGYYEQYF.